This is a list of T cell receptor beta chains from one sample in a study of T cells of healthy individuals. TCRdb itself ran the 5' RACE reads through MiXCR, one entry per CDR3 protein. Altogether around 83,000 distinct CDR3 sequences are present, more than 4.5% being singletons, with the ten largest covering 7.5% to 9.5%. Receptors originate from a female donor in good health. Each CDR3 is given with its conserved first and last residue. The order of the fields is J gene, V gene, D gene, clone size, CDR3 DNA, CDR3 protein. D genes are given only for firm matches. Clone size is given for some rows only: seen once, a few or many times, or a class if the clone is expanded.

TRBJ2-5	TRBV7-9	TRBD2	-	TGTGCCAGTAACCAGAGGGGACTATCGGAGACCCAGTACTTC	CASNQRGLSETQYF
TRBJ1-1	TRBV6-5	-	many	TGTGCCAGCAGTTCTAGGGGGGAGAACACTGAAGCTTTCTTT	CASSSRGENTEAFF
TRBJ1-1	TRBV18	-	many	TGTGCCAGCTCACCAGGCTCGGGAGCTTTCTTT	CASSPGSGAFF
TRBJ2-7	TRBV25-1	-	many	TGTGCCAGCAGTGTGGCGAGTACAGGGTCCTACGAGCAGTACTTC	CASSVASTGSYEQYF
TRBJ2-1	TRBV5-6	-	few	TGTGCCAGCAGCTTAGGTCCCGATGAGCAGTTCTTC	CASSLGPDEQFF
TRBJ2-4	TRBV9	-	many	TGTGCCAGCAGCGTGGGTGGGGGCAAAAACATTCAGTACTTC	CASSVGGGKNIQYF
TRBJ1-2	TRBV4-3	-	many	TGCGCCAGCAGCCAAGATCACGTGGGGGGCCTTGGCTATGGCTACACCTTC	CASSQDHVGGLGYGYTF
TRBJ2-4	TRBV4-3	-	many	TGCGCCAGCAGCCAAGATCTGGGTCCTGAGGGGGGCAAAAACATTCAGTACTTC	CASSQDLGPEGGKNIQYF
TRBJ1-1	TRBV12-3/TRBV12-4	-	-	TGTGCCAGCAGGAGGGGTGCCCGGAACACTGAAGCTTTCTTT	CASRRGARNTEAFF
TRBJ2-1	TRBV28	TRBD2	many	TGTGCCAGCAGTTCCGGGACTAGCGGTTACAATGAGCAGTTCTTC	CASSSGTSGYNEQFF
TRBJ1-4	TRBV7-6	TRBD1	many	TGTGCCAGCAGCTCCGGACAGGTTAATGAAAAACTGTTTTTT	CASSSGQVNEKLFF
TRBJ1-2	TRBV29-1	-	-	TGCAGCGTTGGTCAGCCGGCCACAAACTATGGCTACACCTTC	CSVGQPATNYGYTF
TRBJ1-1	TRBV4-1	-	many	TGCGCCAGCAGCCAAGATCTAGAGCTTGGACCCAGGGATGGAGCTTTCTTT	CASSQDLELGPRDGAFF
TRBJ2-7	TRBV9	TRBD1	-	TGTGCCAGCAGCCCGCGAACCGGGACAGGCGCCTACGAGCAGTACTTC	CASSPRTGTGAYEQYF
TRBJ1-1	TRBV27	-	many	TGTGCCAGCAGTTTATCAGAGGGCAACACTGAAGCTTTCTTT	CASSLSEGNTEAFF
TRBJ1-1	TRBV7-9	-	many	TGTGCCAGCAGCCCGGGGACACCGAACACTGAAGCTTTCTTT	CASSPGTPNTEAFF
TRBJ2-2	TRBV5-4	TRBD2	-	TGTGCCAGCAGCGTGGGACTAAGGAACACCGGGGAGCTGTTTTTT	CASSVGLRNTGELFF
TRBJ2-1	TRBV3-1	TRBD2	-	TGTGCCAGCAGCCACGTTACTAGCGGGAGCATGCATGAGCAGTTCTTC	CASSHVTSGSMHEQFF
TRBJ2-7	TRBV7-3	TRBD1	many	TGTGCCAGCAGCAAGGGACAGACCTACGAGCAGTACTTC	CASSKGQTYEQYF
TRBJ2-7	TRBV3-1	TRBD2	many	TGTGCCAGCAGCCAAGCACTAGCGGGAGACTACGAGCAGTACTTC	CASSQALAGDYEQYF
TRBJ2-3	TRBV28	TRBD1	many	TGTGCCAGCAGTTTTGCCGGGACAGGGGATGGGGGCACGCAGTATTTT	CASSFAGTGDGGTQYF
TRBJ2-3	TRBV7-8	-	-	TGTGCCAGCAGCCCGCGGGTAGCAGATACGCAGTATTTT	CASSPRVADTQYF
TRBJ1-1	TRBV29-1	-	-	TGCAGCGTTGGCATGGCGGGAGCGAACACTGAAGCTTTCTTT	CSVGMAGANTEAFF
TRBJ2-6	TRBV20-1	-	-	TGCAGTGCTAGGGACAGTTACTCTGGGGCCAACGTCCTGACTTTC	CSARDSYSGANVLTF
TRBJ2-1	TRBV5-1	TRBD2	many	TGCGCCAGCAGCCCGACTAGCGGGATGGGAAATGAGCAGTTCTTC	CASSPTSGMGNEQFF
TRBJ2-7	TRBV4-3	-	many	TGCGCCAGCAGCCTCTATTTGGATGCGGGATACGAGCAGTACTTC	CASSLYLDAGYEQYF
TRBJ2-7	TRBV29-1	TRBD2	many	TGCAGCGTTGGCGGCGCTCCGGGACTAGCGGGAGAGGGACAGGAGCAGTACTTC	CSVGGAPGLAGEGQEQYF
TRBJ1-1	TRBV6-6	-	-	TGTGCCAGCAGGCGTCCCAGCGACACTGAAGCTTTCTTT	CASRRPSDTEAFF
TRBJ1-1	TRBV12-5	TRBD1	few	TGTGCTAGTGGTTCTTCGTTCGACAGGGGGTATATCAACACTGAAGCTTTCTTT	CASGSSFDRGYINTEAFF
TRBJ1-6	TRBV7-2	TRBD1	many	TGTGCCAGCAGCTCCCGGGACAGGAGCGCTAATTCACCCCTCCACTTT	CASSSRDRSANSPLHF
TRBJ2-1	TRBV6-1	TRBD1	-	TGTGCCAGCAGTGAAGCGCGCGGACAGGGTTCCTACAATGAGCAGTTCTTC	CASSEARGQGSYNEQFF